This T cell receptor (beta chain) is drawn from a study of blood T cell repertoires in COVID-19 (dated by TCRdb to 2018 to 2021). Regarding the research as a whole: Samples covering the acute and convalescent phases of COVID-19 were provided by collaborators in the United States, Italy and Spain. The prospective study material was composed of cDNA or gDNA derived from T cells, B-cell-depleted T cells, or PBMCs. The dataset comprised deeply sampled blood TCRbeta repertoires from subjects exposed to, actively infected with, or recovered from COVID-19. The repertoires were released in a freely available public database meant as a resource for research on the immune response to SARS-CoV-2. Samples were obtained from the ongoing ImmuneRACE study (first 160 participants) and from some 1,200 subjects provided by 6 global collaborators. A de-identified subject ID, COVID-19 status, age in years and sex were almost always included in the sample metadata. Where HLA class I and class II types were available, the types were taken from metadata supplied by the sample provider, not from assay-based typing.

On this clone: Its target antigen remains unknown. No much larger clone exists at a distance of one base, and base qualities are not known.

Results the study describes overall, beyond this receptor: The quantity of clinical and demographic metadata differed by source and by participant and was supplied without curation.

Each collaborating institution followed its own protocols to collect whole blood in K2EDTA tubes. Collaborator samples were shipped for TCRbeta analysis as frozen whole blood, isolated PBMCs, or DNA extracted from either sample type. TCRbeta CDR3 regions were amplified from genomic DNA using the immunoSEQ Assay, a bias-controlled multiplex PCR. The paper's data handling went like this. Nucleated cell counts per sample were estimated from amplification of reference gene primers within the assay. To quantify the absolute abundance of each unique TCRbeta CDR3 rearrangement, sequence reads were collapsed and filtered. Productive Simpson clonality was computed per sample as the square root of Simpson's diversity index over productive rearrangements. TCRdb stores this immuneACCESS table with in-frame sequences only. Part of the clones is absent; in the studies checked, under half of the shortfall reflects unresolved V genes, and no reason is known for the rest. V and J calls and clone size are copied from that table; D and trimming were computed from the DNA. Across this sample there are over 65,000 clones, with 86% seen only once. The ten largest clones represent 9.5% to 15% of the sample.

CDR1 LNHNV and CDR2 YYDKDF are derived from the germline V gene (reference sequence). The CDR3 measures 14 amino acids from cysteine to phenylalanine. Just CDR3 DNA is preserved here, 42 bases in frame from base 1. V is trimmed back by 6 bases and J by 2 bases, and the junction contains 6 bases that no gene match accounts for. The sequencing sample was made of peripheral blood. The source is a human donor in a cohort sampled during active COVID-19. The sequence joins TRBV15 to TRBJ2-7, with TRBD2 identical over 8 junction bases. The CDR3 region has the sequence CATRGGGGTYEQYF. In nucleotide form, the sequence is TGTGCCACCAGGGGAGGCGGGGGGACCTACGAGCAGTACTTC.